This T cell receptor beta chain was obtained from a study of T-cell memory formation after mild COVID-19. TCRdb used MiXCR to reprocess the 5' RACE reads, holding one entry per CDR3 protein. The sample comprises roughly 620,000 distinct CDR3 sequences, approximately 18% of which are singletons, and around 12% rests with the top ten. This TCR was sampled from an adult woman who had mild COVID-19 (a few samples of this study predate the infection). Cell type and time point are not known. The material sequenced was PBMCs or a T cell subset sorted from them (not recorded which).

CDR3 sequence reads: CASSSELGTANTEAFF. CDR3 DNA: TGTGCCAGCAGCTCAGAGTTAGGGACAGCGAACACTGAAGCTTTCTTT. This rearrangement joins TRBV7-8 to TRBJ1-1; TRBD1 aligns across 7 bases. CDR1 and CDR2 from the germline V gene are SGHVS and FQNEAQ. The ends lost 4 bases at V and 1 base at J; junction bases unmatched: 9. The CDR3 has 16 amino acids.